This TCR beta chain was recorded in a study of T cell responses to AZD1222 COVID-19 vaccine. The assay was immunoSEQ multiplex PCR, and TCRdb's table has in-frame clones only and misses some. The repertoire holds about 140,000 clones, 90% to 95% seen once, with about 6.7% in the top ten. With regard to this clone: What it recognizes is unknown.

Findings and limits, study-wide: Reportedly, close to half of spike-specific TCRs are directed against unmutated variant regions. There were vaccine-associated CD4 TCRs across spike, dominant at 160-218 and 743-854.

V was shortened by 5 bases and J by 0 bases, with 16 bases between the two germline ends. The CDR3 contains 16 residues. Germline V gives CDR1 SEHNR, CDR2 FQNEAQ (reference sequence). This receptor was identified in an adult who received the AZD1222 COVID-19 vaccine. V gene TRBV7-9 combines with J gene TRBJ1-2; no reliable D call. The specimen comprised peripheral blood, sampled 28 days after the second AZD1222 dose. The CDR3, as DNA: TGTGCCAGCAGCCCCGTACCGGCGCTAGCTAACTATGGCTACACCTTC. Translated: CASSPVPALANYGYTF.